The rows below give T cell receptor beta chains drawn from one sample of a study of blood T cell repertoires in COVID-19. This table comes from immunoSEQ multiplex PCR, and its TCRdb copy is limited to in-frame clones, with some not included. The sample shows about 98,000 clones, around 86% of them seen only once. Specimen: peripheral blood. Every receptor here comes from a man between 50 and 59 years old with acute or convalescent COVID-19. The CDR3 runs from the conserved cysteine through the conserved F or W. The order of the fields is J gene, clone size, V gene, D gene, CDR3 protein. The D gene is left open where the match is weak. Not every row has a clone size; where given, it reads once, few, many or a size class.

TRBJ1-2	-	TRBV24-1	-	CATSDTTGTGGFGYTF
TRBJ1-5	-	TRBV6-5	-	CASRLSSYSNQPQHF
TRBJ2-3	-	TRBV7-8	TRBD2	CASSPRTSGVRDTQYF
TRBJ2-3	-	TRBV3-1/TRBV3-2	TRBD1	CASSQDTGEIVADTQYF
TRBJ2-1	once	TRBV7-8	-	CASSLIPARSNEQFF
TRBJ1-2	-	TRBV19	TRBD1	CASSNRGSVGYTF
TRBJ2-1	-	TRBV5-5	TRBD1	CASSPSGTEAPNEQFF
TRBJ1-2	-	TRBV9	TRBD1	CASSVDGTGRYGYTF
TRBJ1-2	-	TRBV2	TRBD1	CAISDRYGYTF
TRBJ1-1	once	TRBV13	TRBD1	CASSSIEQGDNTEAFF
TRBJ2-2	-	TRBV11-3	TRBD2	CASTQAGVSPGELFF
TRBJ2-7	-	TRBV3-1/TRBV3-2	TRBD2	CASSPRIAGVIDF
TRBJ2-3	-	TRBV10-3	TRBD2	CAISPSSGRLGGGPDTQYF
TRBJ2-1	-	TRBV9	-	CASSVVPSGPTYNEQFF
TRBJ1-1	-	TRBV5-1	-	CASSDYSGNTEAFF
TRBJ1-2	-	TRBV7-8	-	CASSLNVADRGYTF
TRBJ2-7	-	TRBV18	TRBD1	CASSQPGAGGSYEQYF
TRBJ1-6	-	TRBV27	-	CASSLSNPKDRRGSPLHF
TRBJ1-3	once	TRBV7-7	-	CASSASLNSGNTIYF
TRBJ1-2	-	TRBV5-6	TRBD1	CASSSQVGTESYGYTF
TRBJ2-7	-	TRBV7-3	TRBD2	CASSISGRGTYEQYF
TRBJ1-3	-	TRBV2	-	CASSRDSGKAGNTIYF
TRBJ1-2	-	TRBV27	-	CASSRSSGYGYTF
TRBJ2-2	-	TRBV24-1	-	CATSATTANTGELFF
TRBJ2-1	-	TRBV27	TRBD2	CASSLSILAVSYNEQFF
TRBJ1-1	-	TRBV7-3	-	CASSLNPGAPNTEAFF
TRBJ2-4	-	TRBV11-3	TRBD2	CASSLTSGRDIQYF
TRBJ2-2	few	TRBV19	-	CASRKGGTGELFF
TRBJ2-1	-	TRBV27	TRBD2	CASSFFLAGGNEQFF
TRBJ1-5	-	TRBV5-8	TRBD1	CASSLGQGVVSNQPQHF
TRBJ2-1	-	TRBV5-1	TRBD2	CASSFASGRGAYNEQFF
TRBJ2-5	once	TRBV25-1	TRBD2	CASSEGLAGLFAETQYF
TRBJ2-7	-	TRBV5-6	-	CASSWTGLEQYF
TRBJ2-3	-	TRBV5-1	-	CASSPQTRTDTQYF
TRBJ2-5	-	TRBV11-3	-	CASSAGFQETQYF
TRBJ1-5	once	TRBV7-3	TRBD1	CASSPGTGLNEPQHF
TRBJ2-2	-	TRBV3-1/TRBV3-2	TRBD2	CASSQGLAGGSGELFF
TRBJ1-1	-	TRBV9	TRBD1	CASSVEGQGNTEAFF
TRBJ1-2	-	TRBV7-9	-	CASSLGGPGYTF
TRBJ1-2	-	TRBV7-8	-	CASSLELGAIYGYTF
TRBJ2-1	-	TRBV11-2	-	CASSNSGTYNEQFF
TRBJ1-5	-	TRBV19	TRBD1	CASSAGQGSNQPQHF
TRBJ1-1	-	TRBV6-6	-	CASSSGVTEAFF
TRBJ2-5	-	TRBV27	TRBD2	CASSQSSGAQETQYF
TRBJ2-7	-	TRBV4-2	TRBD2	CASSQASGAGYEQYF
TRBJ2-7	once	TRBV30	TRBD1	CAWSPGQGKGYEQYF
TRBJ1-5	-	TRBV4-1	-	CASSQPDNGNQPQHF
TRBJ2-1	-	TRBV19	TRBD2	CASSIEVGGGVNEQFF
TRBJ2-5	-	TRBV14	-	CASSQDLVGERQETQYF
TRBJ2-7	-	TRBV27	TRBD2	CASSLGTSGIYEQYF